This T cell receptor beta chain was sequenced during a study of a mutant IDH1 vaccine in newly diagnosed glioma. On the study more broadly: With temozolomide cycles, or 4-6 weeks after radiotherapy alone, vaccination was started.

The CDR3 consists of 12 residues. V lost 5 bases and J 4 bases, leaving 6 bases between the germline ends. Per germline, CDR1 SEHNR and CDR2 FQNEAQ (reference sequence). Sequencing was performed with immunoSEQ multiplex PCR; in TCRdb, only in-frame clones are kept and a portion is missing. Of 55,000 or so clones in the sample, 91% are singletons; the top ten hold around 2.2%. The table lists this clone with a few counts. What it binds is not known. Other DNA sequences of this sample code for an identical CDR3. Time point specified: week 11, during vaccination. All doses held 300 ug of mutant IDH1 20-mer peptide, with topical imiquimod.

The sequence came from a man over 45 with glioma. The sample in question was PBMCs, obtained from a glioma patient whose treatment included an IDH1 peptide vaccine. The chain recombines TRBV7-9 with TRBJ1-5, with D uncertain. This CDR3 reads CASSLGNQPQHF. The CDR3 bases are TGTGCCAGCAGCCTAGGAAATCAGCCCCAGCATTTT.